This TCR beta chain was found in a study of shared clonotypes between healthy human individuals. J lost 7 bases, V lost 4 bases, and 8 bases had no gene match. The length of the CDR3 is 16 residues. Germline V lookup: CDR1 ENHRY, CDR2 SYGVKD. Only one count was recorded for this clone. On sorted subsets, replicate PCRs used approximately 200 ng DNA, or 27,000 or so T cell genomes. Clones were read by immunoSEQ multiplex PCR, and TCRdb kept only the in-frame ones, dropping some. The table has fewer than 1.8 million clones, approximately 98.5% seen once. Sequenced: naive CD4+ T cells sorted from blood. Noted subset: CD45RA+ positively selected. This clonotype was obtained from a man aged 25-45 years in good health. The V call is TRBV10-3, the J call TRBJ2-2; 11 bases line up with TRBD2. CDR3 nucleotides: TGTGCCATCAGTGCTGTCCTAGCGGGAGGAAGCGGGGAGCTGTTTTTT. Protein product: CAISAVLAGGSGELFF.